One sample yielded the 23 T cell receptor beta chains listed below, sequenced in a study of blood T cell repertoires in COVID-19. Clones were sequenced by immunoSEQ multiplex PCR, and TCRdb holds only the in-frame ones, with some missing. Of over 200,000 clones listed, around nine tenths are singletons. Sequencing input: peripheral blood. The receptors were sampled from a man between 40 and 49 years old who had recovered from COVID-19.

CDR3 sequence (DNA): TGCGCCAGCAGTGAGTCCTTCAGGAACACTGAAGCTTTCTTT. It encodes CASSESFRNTEAFF. V gene TRBV10-2 combines with J gene TRBJ1-1, with D unresolved. Germline assignment: CDR1 WSHSY and CDR2 SAAADI. Between the trimmed V and J ends, which lost 0 bases and 1 base, there was a span of 6 bases. CDR3 length: 14 amino acids.

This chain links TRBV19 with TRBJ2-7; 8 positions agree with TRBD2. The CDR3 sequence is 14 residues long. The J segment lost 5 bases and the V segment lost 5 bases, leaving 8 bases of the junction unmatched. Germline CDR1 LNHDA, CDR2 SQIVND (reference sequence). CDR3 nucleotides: TGTGCCAGTAGTCTTTCGGGAGGGCAGGACGAGCAGTACTTC. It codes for CASSLSGGQDEQYF. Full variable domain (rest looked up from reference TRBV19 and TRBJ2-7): DGGITQSPKYLFRKEGQNVTLSCEQNLNHDAMYWYRQDPGQGLRLIYYSQIVNDFQKGDIAEGYSVSREKKESFPLTVTSAQKNPTAFYLCASSLSGGQDEQYFGPGTRLTVT.

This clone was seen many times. The CDR3 here is CASSQDWGGHYEQYF. CDR3 bases: TGCGCCAGCAGCCAAGATTGGGGAGGTCACTACGAGCAGTACTTC. The chain joins TRBV4-1 to TRBJ2-7; D is perhaps TRBD2 (6 bases). The CDR3 sequence is 15 residues long. Trimming stripped 0 bases from V and 3 bases from J, with 12 bases between. Germline V gene sequence: CDR1 MGHRA, CDR2 YSYEKL.

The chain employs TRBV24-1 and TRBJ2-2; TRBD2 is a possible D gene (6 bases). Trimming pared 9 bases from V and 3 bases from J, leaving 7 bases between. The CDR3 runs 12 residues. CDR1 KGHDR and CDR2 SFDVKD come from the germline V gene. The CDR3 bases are TGTGCCACCCGCGGGGACACCGGGGAGCTGTTTTTT. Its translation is CATRGDTGELFF.

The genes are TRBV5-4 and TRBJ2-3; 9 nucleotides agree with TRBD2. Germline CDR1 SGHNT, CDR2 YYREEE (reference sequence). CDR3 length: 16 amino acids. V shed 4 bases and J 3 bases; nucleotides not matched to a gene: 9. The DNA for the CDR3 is TGTGCCAGCAGCCCTGGTAGCGGGGGTACGACAGATACGCAGTATTTT. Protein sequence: CASSPGSGGTTDTQYF.

This chain's CDR3 is CASSLGVTGGLGYTF. CDR3 in DNA: TGTGCCAGCAGCTTAGGCGTCACAGGGGGCTTGGGCTACACCTTC. This rearrangement joins TRBV7-9 to TRBJ1-2; 9 positions match TRBD1. The V segment lost 1 base and the J segment 8 bases; nucleotides outside the gene matches: 8. The CDR3 is 15 amino acids. The V gene's germline CDR1 is SEHNR and CDR2 FQNEAQ (reference sequence).

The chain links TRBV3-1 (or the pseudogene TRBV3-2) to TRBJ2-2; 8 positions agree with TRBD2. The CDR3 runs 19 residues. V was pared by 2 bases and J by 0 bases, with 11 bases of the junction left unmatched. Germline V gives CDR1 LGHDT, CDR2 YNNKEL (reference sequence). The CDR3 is CASSQMARGGSSNTGELFF. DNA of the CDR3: TGTGCCAGCAGCCAAATGGCCCGCGGGGGGTCTTCGAACACCGGGGAGCTGTTTTTT.

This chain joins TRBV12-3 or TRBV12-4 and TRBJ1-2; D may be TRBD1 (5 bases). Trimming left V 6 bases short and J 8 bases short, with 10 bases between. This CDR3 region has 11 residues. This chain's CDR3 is CASSYRQGYTF. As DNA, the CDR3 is TGTGCCAGCAGCTACAGACAGGGCTACACCTTC.

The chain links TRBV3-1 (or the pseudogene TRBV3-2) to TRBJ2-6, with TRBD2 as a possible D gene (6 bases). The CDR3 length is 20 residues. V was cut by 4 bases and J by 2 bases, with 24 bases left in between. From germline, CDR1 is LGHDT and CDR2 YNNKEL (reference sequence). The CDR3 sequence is CASSPWGETGRGAGANVLTF. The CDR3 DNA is TGTGCCAGCAGCCCTTGGGGGGAAACGGGCCGGGGCGCTGGGGCCAACGTCCTGACTTTC.

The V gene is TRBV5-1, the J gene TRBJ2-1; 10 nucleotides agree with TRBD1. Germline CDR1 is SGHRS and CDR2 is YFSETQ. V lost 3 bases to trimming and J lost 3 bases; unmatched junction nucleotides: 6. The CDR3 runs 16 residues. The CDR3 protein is CASSSSDRGNYNEQFF. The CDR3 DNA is TGCGCCAGCAGCTCGTCGGACAGGGGGAACTACAATGAGCAGTTCTTC.

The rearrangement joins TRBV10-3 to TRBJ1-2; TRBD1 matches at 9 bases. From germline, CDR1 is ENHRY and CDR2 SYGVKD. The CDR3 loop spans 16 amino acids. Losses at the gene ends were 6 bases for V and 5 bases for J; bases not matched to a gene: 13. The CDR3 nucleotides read TGTGCCATCAGGCCTGAACCGGGACAGGGTCCTTATGGCTACACCTTC. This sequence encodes CAIRPEPGQGPYGYTF.

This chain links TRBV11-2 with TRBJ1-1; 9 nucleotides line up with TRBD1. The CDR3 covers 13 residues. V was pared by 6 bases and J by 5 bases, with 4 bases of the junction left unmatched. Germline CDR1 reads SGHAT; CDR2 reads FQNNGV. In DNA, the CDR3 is TGTGCCAGCAGGGGACAGGGTTATACTGAAGCTTTCTTT. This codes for CASRGQGYTEAFF. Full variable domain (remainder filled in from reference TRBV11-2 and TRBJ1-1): EAGVAQSPRYKIIEKRQSVAFWCNPISGHATLYWYQQILGQGPKLLIQFQNNGVVDDSQLPKDRFSAERLKGVDSTLKIQPAKLEDSAVYLCASRGQGYTEAFFGQGTRLTVV.

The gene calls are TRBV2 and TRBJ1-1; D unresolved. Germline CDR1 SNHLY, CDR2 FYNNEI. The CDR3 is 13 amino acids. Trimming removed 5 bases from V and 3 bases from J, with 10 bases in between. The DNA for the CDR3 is TGTGCCAGCAGTAACAGAGCGGACACTGAAGCTTTCTTT. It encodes CASSNRADTEAFF.

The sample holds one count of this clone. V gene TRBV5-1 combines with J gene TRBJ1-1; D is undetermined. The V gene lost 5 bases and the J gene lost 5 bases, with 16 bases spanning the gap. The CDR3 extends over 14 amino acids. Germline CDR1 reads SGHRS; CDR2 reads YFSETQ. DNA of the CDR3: TGCGCCAGCAGAACCGGGTTGCTAGTAACTGAAGCTTTCTTT. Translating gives CASRTGLLVTEAFF.

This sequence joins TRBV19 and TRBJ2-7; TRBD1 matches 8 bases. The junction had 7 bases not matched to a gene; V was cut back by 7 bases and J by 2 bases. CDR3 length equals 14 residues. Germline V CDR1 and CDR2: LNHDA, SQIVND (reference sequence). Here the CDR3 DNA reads TGTGCCAGTAAAAGTGGACAGGGTGCCTACGAGCAGTACTTC. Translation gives CASKSGQGAYEQYF. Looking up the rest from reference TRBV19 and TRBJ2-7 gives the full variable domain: DGGITQSPKYLFRKEGQNVTLSCEQNLNHDAMYWYRQDPGQGLRLIYYSQIVNDFQKGDIAEGYSVSREKKESFPLTVTSAQKNPTAFYLCASKSGQGAYEQYFGPGTRLTVT.

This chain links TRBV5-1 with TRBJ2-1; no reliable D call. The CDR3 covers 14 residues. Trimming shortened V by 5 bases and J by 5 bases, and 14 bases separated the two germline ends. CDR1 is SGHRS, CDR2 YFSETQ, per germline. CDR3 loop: CASRSTVSDNEQFF. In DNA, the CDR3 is TGCGCCAGCAGATCAACGGTAAGCGACAATGAGCAGTTCTTC.

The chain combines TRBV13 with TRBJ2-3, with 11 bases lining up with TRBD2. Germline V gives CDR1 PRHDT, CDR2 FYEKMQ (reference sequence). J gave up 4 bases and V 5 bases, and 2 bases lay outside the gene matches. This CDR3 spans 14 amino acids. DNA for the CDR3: TGTGCCAGCAGCCCGGGACTAGCGGCAGATACGCAGTATTTT. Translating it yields CASSPGLAADTQYF.

In DNA, the CDR3 is TGTGCCAGCACCAGGAAAAGGACCGGGGAGCTGTTTTTT. This translates into CASTRKRTGELFF. This chain uses TRBV12-3 or TRBV12-4 with TRBJ2-2; D remains unclear. Trimming shortened V by 7 bases and J by 5 bases, and 11 bases separated the two germline ends. The CDR3 totals 13 residues.

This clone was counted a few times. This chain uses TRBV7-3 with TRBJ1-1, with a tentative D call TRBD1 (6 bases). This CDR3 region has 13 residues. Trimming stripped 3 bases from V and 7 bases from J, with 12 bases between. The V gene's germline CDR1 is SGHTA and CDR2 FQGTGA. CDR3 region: CASSFKQGYEAFF. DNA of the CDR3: TGTGCCAGCAGCTTTAAACAGGGCTATGAAGCTTTCTTT.

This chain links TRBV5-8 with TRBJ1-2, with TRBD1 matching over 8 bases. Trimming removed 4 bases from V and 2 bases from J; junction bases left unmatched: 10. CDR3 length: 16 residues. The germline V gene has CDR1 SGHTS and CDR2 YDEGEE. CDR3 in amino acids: CASSTLVWTGNYGYTF. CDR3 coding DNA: TGTGCCAGCAGCACCCTCGTATGGACAGGGAACTATGGCTACACCTTC.

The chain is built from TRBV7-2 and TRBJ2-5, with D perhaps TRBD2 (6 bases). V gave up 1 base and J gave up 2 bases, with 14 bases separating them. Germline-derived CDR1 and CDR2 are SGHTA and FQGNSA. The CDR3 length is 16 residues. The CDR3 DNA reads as TGTGCCAGCAGCTTAGTTAGGAGGGGCTGGCAAGAGACCCAGTACTTC. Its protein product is CASSLVRRGWQETQYF.

In nucleotides, the CDR3 is TGTGCCAGCTCATCACGGGACAGCTATGGCTACACCTTC. Amino acid sequence: CASSSRDSYGYTF. This chain uses TRBV18 with TRBJ1-2; 7 nucleotides align to TRBD1. This CDR3 region has 13 residues. The V and J ends lost 5 bases and 4 bases, in that order; junction bases with no gene match: 4. Per germline, CDR1 KGHSH and CDR2 LQKENI.

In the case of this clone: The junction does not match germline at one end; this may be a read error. CDR3 in amino acids: CASNGQGAKEKLFF. DNA for the CDR3: TGTGCCAGCAACGGACAGGGGGCTAAGGAAAAACTGTTTTTT. The V and J genes are TRBV9 and TRBJ1-4; the match to TRBD1 covers 11 bases. The germline gives CDR1 SGDLS, CDR2 YYNGEE. The CDR3 spans 14 residues.